The clone carrying this T cell receptor (beta chain) was seen many times. Its antigen is currently unknown. Time point given: newly diagnosed GD, antithyroid drugs for less than 3 months. Making the TCR library involved RNA that had been extracted from PBMCs. The data stem from a study of regulatory T cells in long-lasting Graves disease. According to the study, TCR beta libraries were built with iRepertoire HTBI primers and CDR3-region Arm-PCR. TCRdb recomputed calls from the multiplex PCR reads with MiXCR, one row per CDR3 protein. The sample includes 540,000 or so distinct CDR3 sequences, roughly 13% of them seen just once. V lost 7 bases and J 2 bases, leaving 11 bases between the germline ends. The V gene's germline CDR1 is MNHNS and CDR2 SASEGT. CDR3 length: 13 residues. Points from the study as a whole: Having few samples may have compromised the accuracy.

These data are also associated with another study on T cells in Graves' hyperthyroidism and ophthalmopathy.

The TCR comes from a man under 40 with Graves disease. Sequenced here: peripheral blood mononuclear cells (PBMCs), sampled at new diagnosis, from a patient treated with antithyroid drugs. The chain is built from TRBV6-1 and TRBJ2-5; perhaps D is TRBD1 or TRBD2 (6 bases each). The DNA of the CDR3 is TGTGCCAGCAAAAGGGGGGAGCAAGAGACCCAGTACTTC. Encoded protein: CASKRGEQETQYF.